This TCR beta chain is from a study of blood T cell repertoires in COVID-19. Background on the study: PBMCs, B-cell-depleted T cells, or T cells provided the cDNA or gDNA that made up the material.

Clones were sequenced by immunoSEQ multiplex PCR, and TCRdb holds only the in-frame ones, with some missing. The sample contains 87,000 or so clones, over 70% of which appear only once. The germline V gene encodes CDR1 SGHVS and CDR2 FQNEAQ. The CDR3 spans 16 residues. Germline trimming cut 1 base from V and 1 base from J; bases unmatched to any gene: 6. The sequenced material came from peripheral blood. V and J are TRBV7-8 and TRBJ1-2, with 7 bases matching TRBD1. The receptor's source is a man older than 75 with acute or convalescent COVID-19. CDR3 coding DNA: TGTGCCAGCAGCTTAGTCCCGACAGGGCGTAACTATGGCTACACCTTC. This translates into CASSLVPTGRNYGYTF.